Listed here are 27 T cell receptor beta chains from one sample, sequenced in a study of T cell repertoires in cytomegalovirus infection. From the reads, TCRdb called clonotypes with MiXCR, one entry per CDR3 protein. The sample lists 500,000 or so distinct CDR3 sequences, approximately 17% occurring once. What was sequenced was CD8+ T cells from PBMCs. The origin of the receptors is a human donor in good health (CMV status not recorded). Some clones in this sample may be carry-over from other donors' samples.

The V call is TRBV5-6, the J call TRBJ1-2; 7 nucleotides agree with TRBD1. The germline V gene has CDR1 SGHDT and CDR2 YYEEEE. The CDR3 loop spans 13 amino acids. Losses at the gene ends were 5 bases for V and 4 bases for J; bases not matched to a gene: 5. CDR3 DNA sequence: TGTGCCAGCAGACCGACAGGGAGCTATGGCTACACCTTC. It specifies CASRPTGSYGYTF. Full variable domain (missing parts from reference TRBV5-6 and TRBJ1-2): DAGVTQSPTHLIKTRGQQVTLRCSPKSGHDTVSWYQQALGQGPQFIFQYYEEEERQRGNFPDRFSGHQFPNYSSELNVNALLLGDSALYLCASRPTGSYGYTFGSGTRLTVV.

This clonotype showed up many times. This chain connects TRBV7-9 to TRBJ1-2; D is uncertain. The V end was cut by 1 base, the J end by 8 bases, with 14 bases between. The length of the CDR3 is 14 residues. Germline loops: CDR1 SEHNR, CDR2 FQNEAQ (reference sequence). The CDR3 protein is CASSLDSFWLGYTF. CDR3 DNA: TGTGCCAGCAGCTTAGATTCGTTCTGGTTGGGCTACACCTTC.

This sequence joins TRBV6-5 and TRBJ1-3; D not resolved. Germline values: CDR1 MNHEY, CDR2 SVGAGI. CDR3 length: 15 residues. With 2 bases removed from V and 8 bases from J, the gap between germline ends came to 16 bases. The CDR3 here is CASSYSDPSGDTIYF. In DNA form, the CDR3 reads TGTGCCAGCAGTTACAGCGACCCCTCGGGTGACACCATATATTTT.

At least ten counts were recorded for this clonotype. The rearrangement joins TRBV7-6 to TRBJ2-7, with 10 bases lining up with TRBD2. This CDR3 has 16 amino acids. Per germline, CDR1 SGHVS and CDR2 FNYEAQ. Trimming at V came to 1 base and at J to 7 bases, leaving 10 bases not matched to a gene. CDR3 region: CASSLEVAGGLGEQYF. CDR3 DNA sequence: TGTGCCAGCAGCTTAGAGGTAGCGGGAGGTCTGGGGGAGCAGTACTTC.

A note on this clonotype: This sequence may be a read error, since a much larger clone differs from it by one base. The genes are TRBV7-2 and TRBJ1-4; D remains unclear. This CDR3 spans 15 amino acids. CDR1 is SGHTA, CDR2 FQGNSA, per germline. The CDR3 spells CACSLVRRDNEKLFF. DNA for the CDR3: TGTGCCTGCAGCTTAGTTCGACGGGATAATGAAAAACTGTTTTTT. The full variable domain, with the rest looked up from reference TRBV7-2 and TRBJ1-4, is GAGVSQSPSNKVTEKGKDVELRCDPISGHTALYWYRQSLGQGLEFLIYFQGNSAPDKSGLPSDRFSAERTGGSVSTLTIQRTQQEDSAVYLCACSLVRRDNEKLFFGSGTQLSVL.

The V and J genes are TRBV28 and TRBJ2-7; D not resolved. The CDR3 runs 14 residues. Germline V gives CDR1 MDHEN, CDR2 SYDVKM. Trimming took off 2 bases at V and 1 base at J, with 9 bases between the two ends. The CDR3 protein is CASSLVPQSYEQYF. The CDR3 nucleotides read TGTGCCAGCAGTTTAGTTCCCCAGTCCTACGAGCAGTACTTC. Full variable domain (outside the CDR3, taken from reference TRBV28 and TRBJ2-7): DVKVTQSSRYLVKRTGEKVFLECVQDMDHENMFWYRQDPGLGLRLIYFSYDVKMKEKGDIPEGYSVSREKKERFSLILESASTNQTSMYLCASSLVPQSYEQYFGPGTRLTVT.

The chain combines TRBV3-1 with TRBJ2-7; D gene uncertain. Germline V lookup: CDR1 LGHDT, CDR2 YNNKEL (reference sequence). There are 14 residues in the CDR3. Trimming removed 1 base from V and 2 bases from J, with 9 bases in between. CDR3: CASSQGTVPYEQYF. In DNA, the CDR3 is TGTGCCAGCAGCCAAGGGACCGTACCCTACGAGCAGTACTTC.

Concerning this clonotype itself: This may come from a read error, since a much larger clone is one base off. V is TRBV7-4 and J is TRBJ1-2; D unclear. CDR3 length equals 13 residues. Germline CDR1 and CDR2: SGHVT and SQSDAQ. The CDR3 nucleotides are TGTGACAGCAGCTTAGGACTGAAATATGGCTACACCTTC. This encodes CDSSLGLKYGYTF.

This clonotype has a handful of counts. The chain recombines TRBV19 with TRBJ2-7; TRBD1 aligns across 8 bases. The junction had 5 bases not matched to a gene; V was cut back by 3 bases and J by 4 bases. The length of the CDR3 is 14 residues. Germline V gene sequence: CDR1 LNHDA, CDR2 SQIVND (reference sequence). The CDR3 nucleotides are TGTGCCAGTAGTATCGGGACAGGCCAATACGAGCAGTACTTC. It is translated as CASSIGTGQYEQYF.

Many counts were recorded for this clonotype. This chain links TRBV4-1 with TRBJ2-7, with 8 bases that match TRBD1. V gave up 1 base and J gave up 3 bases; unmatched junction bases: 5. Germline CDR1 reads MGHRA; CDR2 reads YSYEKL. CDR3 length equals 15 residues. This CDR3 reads CASSQGQGFFYEQYF. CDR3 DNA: TGCGCCAGCAGCCAAGGACAGGGGTTTTTCTACGAGCAGTACTTC.

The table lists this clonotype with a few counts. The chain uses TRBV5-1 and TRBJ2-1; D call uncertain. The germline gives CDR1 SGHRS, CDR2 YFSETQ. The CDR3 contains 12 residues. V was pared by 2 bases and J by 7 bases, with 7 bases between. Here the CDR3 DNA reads TGCGCCAGCAGCTTTACCGTAAATGAGCAGTTCTTC. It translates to CASSFTVNEQFF.

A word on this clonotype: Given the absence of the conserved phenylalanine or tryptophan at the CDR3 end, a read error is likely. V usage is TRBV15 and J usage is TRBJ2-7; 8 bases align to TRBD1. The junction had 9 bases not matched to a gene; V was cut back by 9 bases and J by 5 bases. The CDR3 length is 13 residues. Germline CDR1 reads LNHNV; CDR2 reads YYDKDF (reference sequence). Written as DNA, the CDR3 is TGTGCCACTAAGGACAGGGTAAGGAACGAGCAGTACTTA. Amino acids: CATKDRVRNEQYL.

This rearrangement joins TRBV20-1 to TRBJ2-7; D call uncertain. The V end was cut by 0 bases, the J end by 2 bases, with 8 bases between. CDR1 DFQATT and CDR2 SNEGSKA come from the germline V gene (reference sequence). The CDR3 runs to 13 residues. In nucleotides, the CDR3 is TGCAGTGCTAGAGATCCCGTGGCCTACGAGCAGTACTTC. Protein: CSARDPVAYEQYF.

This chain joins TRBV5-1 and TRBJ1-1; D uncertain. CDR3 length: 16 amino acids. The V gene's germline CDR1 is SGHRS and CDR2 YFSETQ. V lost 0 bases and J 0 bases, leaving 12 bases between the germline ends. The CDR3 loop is CASSLGGPPLNTEAFF. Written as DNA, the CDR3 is TGCGCCAGCAGCTTGGGAGGACCGCCATTGAACACTGAAGCTTTCTTT.

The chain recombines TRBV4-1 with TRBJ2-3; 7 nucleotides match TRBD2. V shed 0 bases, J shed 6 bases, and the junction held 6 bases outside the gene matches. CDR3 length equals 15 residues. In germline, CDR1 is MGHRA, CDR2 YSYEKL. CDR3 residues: CASSQEGRERDTQYF. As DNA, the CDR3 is TGCGCCAGCAGCCAAGAAGGGCGGGAGCGGGATACGCAGTATTTT.

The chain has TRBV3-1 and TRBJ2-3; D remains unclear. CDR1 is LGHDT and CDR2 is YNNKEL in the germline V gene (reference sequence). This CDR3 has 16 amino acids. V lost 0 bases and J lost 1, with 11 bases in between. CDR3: CASSQDLSKRTDTQYF. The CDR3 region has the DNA TGTGCCAGCAGCCAAGACCTTAGCAAACGCACAGATACGCAGTATTTT.

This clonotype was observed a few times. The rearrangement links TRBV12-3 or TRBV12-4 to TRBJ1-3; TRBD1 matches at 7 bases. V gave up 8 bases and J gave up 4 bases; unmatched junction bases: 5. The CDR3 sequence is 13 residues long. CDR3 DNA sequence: TGTGCCAGCCCCGGGACAGAAGGAAACACCATATATTTT. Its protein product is CASPGTEGNTIYF.

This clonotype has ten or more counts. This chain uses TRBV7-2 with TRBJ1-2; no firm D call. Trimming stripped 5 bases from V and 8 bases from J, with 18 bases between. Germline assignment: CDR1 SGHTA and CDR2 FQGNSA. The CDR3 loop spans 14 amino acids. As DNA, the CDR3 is TGTGCCAGCAGCGTTCGGTTGACAAATGAGGGCTACACCTTC. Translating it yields CASSVRLTNEGYTF.

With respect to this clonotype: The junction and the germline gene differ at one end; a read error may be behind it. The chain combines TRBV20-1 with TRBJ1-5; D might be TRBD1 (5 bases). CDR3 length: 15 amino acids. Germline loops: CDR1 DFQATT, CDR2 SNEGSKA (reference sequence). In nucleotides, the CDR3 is TGCAGTTCTAGAGATCGGGCGTGGGGGAATCAGCCCCAGCATTTT. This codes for CSSRDRAWGNQPQHF.

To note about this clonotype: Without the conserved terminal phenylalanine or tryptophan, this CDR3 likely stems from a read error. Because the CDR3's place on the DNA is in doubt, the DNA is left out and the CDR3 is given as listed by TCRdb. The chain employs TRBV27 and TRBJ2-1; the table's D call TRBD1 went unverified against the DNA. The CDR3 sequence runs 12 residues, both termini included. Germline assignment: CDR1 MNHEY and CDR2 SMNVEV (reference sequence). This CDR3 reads CASSPSQSEQLL.

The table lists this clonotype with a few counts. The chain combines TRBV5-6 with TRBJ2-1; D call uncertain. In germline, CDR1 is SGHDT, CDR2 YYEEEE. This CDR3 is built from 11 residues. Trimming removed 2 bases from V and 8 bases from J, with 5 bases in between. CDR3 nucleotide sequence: TGTGCCAGCAGCTTAAGACATGAGCAGTTCTTC. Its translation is CASSLRHEQFF.

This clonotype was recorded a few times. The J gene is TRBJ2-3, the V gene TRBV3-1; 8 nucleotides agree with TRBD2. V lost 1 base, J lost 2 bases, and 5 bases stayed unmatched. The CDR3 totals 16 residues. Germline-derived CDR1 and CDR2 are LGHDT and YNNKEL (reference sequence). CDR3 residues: CASSQVDSGVTDTQYF. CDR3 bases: TGTGCCAGCAGCCAAGTTGATAGCGGGGTCACAGATACGCAGTATTTT.

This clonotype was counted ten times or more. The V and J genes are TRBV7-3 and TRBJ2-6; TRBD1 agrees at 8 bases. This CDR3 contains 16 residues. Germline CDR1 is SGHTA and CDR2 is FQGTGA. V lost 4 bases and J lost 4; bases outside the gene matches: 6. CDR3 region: CASSSGQGEGANVLTF. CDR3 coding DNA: TGTGCCAGCAGCTCTGGACAGGGCGAGGGGGCCAACGTCCTGACTTTC. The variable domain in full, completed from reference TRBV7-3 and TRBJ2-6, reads GAGVSQTPSNKVTEKGKYVELRCDPISGHTALYWYRQSLGQGPEFLIYFQGTGAADDSGLPNDRFFAVRPEGSVSTLKIQRTERGDSAVYLCASSSGQGEGANVLTFGAGSRLTVL.

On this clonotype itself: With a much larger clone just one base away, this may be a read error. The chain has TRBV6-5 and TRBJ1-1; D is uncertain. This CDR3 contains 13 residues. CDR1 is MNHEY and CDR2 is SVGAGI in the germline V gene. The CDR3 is CASSYAPNTEALF. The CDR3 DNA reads TGTGCCAGCAGTTACGCCCCGAACACTGAAGCTTTATTT.

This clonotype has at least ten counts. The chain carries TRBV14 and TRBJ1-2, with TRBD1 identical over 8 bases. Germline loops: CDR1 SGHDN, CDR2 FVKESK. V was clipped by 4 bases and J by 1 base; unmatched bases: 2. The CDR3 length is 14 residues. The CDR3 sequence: CASSPGQGNYGYTF. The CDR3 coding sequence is TGTGCCAGCAGCCCAGGACAGGGTAACTATGGCTACACCTTC.

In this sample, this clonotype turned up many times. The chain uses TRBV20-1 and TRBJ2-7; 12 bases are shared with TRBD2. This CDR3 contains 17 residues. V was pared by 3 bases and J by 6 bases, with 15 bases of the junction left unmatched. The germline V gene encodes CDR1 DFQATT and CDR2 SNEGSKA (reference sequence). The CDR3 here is CSASPLRLAGVGGEQYF. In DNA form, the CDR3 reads TGCAGTGCTAGCCCTCTGAGACTAGCGGGAGTAGGTGGCGAGCAGTACTTC.

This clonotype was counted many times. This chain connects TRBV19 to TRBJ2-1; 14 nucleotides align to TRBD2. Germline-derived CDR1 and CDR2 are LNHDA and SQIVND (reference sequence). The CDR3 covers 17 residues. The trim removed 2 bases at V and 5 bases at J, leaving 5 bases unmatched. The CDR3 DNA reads TGTGCCAGTAGTATACCCCGACTAGCGGGGGGGAACAATGAGCAGTTCTTC. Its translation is CASSIPRLAGGNNEQFF.